Here is one TCR beta chain with its context. Its target is not known. This sample was included in a study of cytomegalovirus exposure and HLA in healthy donors. Germline V gene sequence: CDR1 SGHTA, CDR2 FQGNSA. V was trimmed by 0 bases and J by 5 bases, leaving 13 bases between them. This CDR3 contains 15 residues. General study results and limits: While the bulk of TCR sequences proved rare, some public TCRs turned up in many donors. Another analysis was done later, and it associated 15,000 or so TCR beta sequences with HLA alleles at 0.05 false discovery rate.

PCR used 60 Vbeta primers and 13 Jbeta primers. The protocol was immunoSEQ multiplex PCR, while the TCRdb copy is restricted to in-frame clones and leaves out a portion. Counted here are roughly 190,000 clones, roughly 86% occurring once; the ten biggest clones make up roughly 3.2%. The chain combines TRBV7-2 with TRBJ2-5; TRBD2 is a possible D gene (6 bases). The sample was PBMCs. The sequence derives from a man aged 40-55 years in good health and CMV-seropositive. CDR3 DNA: TGTGCCAGCAGCTTAGCAGGCAGGGACTGGGAGACCCAGTACTTC. It encodes CASSLAGRDWETQYF.